Each of the 17 T cell receptor beta chains below was sequenced from the same sample in a study of T cell repertoires in cytomegalovirus infection. TCRdb itself ran the reads through MiXCR, one entry per CDR3 protein. The sample records some 300,000 distinct CDR3 sequences, around a sixth being singletons. Sequenced input: PBMCs. Receptors originate from a human donor in good health (CMV status not recorded). Some clones in this sample may be carry-over from other donors' samples.

This clonotype was detected many times. CDR3 in DNA: TGTGCCAGCAGCAGATCCGGGACCCGAGATACGCAGTATTTT. Protein: CASSRSGTRDTQYF. This chain joins TRBV12-3 or TRBV12-4 and TRBJ2-3, with D perhaps given as TRBD1 or TRBD2 (5 bases each). V shed 6 bases and J shed 5 bases, with 15 bases lying between them. This CDR3 spans 14 amino acids.

The table lists this clonotype with many counts. The rearrangement joins TRBV20-1 to TRBJ2-5; D ambiguous. V lost 1 base to trimming and J lost 7 bases, with 28 bases between them. The CDR3 runs 18 residues. Germline values: CDR1 DFQATT, CDR2 SNEGSKA (reference sequence). The CDR3 sequence: CSARARYRSTSPVATQYF. The DNA of the CDR3 is TGCAGTGCTAGAGCCCGCTACCGTTCGACTTCTCCGGTGGCGACCCAGTACTTC.

This clonotype was observed a few times. The V and J genes are TRBV12-3 or TRBV12-4 and TRBJ2-2; the D is unclear. V lost 2 bases, J lost 8 bases, and 6 bases lay in between. The CDR3 loop spans 12 amino acids. This chain's CDR3 is CASSLSMGELFF. CDR3 sequence (DNA): TGTGCCAGCAGTTTATCAATGGGGGAGCTGTTTTTT.

This clonotype was seen a handful of times. DNA for the CDR3: TGCGCCAGCAGCTTGGGGGACAAGAACACTGAAGCTTTCTTT. This codes for CASSLGDKNTEAFF. V and J are TRBV5-1 and TRBJ1-1; weak D call: TRBD1 (6 bases). The CDR3 covers 14 residues. Germline CDR1 SGHRS, CDR2 YFSETQ. V lost 0 bases and J lost 1, with 7 bases in between.

This clonotype was detected only a few times. This rearrangement joins TRBV28 to TRBJ1-6, with D unresolved. CDR3 size: 16 residues. Deletions cut 5 bases from V and 9 bases from J, with 20 bases between. Germline CDR1 reads MDHEN; CDR2 reads SYDVKM. This chain's CDR3 is CASSTHGERSSSPLHF. Written as DNA, the CDR3 is TGTGCCAGCAGTACCCACGGCGAAAGGTCGAGTTCACCCCTCCACTTT. The complete variable domain, with remaining parts taken from reference TRBV28 and TRBJ1-6, reads DVKVTQSSRYLVKRTGEKVFLECVQDMDHENMFWYRQDPGLGLRLIYFSYDVKMKEKGDIPEGYSVSREKKERFSLILESASTNQTSMYLCASSTHGERSSSPLHFGNGTRLTVT.

This clonotype was recorded at least ten times. V and J are TRBV7-8 and TRBJ2-7, with D uncertain. V lost 3 bases, J lost 0 bases, and 9 bases lay in between. Germline CDR1 SGHVS, CDR2 FQNEAQ. This CDR3 is built from 14 residues. The DNA of the CDR3 is TGTGCCAGCAGCTTCAACATAGACTCCTACGAGCAGTACTTC. It codes for CASSFNIDSYEQYF.

This clonotype occurred many times. The gene calls are TRBV7-3 and TRBJ1-1; tentatively, D is TRBD1 (6 bases). CDR3 size: 14 residues. V lost 5 bases to trimming and J lost 7 bases, with 17 bases between them. The V gene's germline CDR1 is SGHTA and CDR2 FQGTGA. The CDR3 coding sequence is TGTGCCAGCAGCAGGTCTTCGGGGGGCGGTGAAGCTTTCTTT. It is translated as CASSRSSGGGEAFF.

CDR3 bases: TGTGCCACCAGTGATTTTGCGGGGGGATACAATGAGCAGTTCTTC. Encoded protein: CATSDFAGGYNEQFF. The J gene is TRBJ2-1, the V gene TRBV24-1, with 8 positions matching TRBD2. There are 15 residues in the CDR3. CDR1 is KGHDR and CDR2 is SFDVKD in the germline V gene. Trimming cost V 1 base and J 4 bases; bases outside gene matches: 2.

V gene TRBV4-1 combines with J gene TRBJ2-5; 13 bases are shared with TRBD2. In germline, CDR1 is MGHRA, CDR2 YSYEKL. V lost 0 bases and J lost 4; bases outside the gene matches: 11. The CDR3 contains 19 residues. CDR3 protein: CASSQDIPLAGGPGETQYF. CDR3 coding DNA: TGCGCCAGCAGCCAAGATATCCCACTAGCGGGGGGGCCTGGAGAGACCCAGTACTTC.

The chain employs TRBV6-2 or TRBV6-3 and TRBJ2-1; 9 nucleotides match TRBD2. The ends lost 2 bases at V and 5 bases at J; junction bases unmatched: 4. In germline, CDR1 is MNHEY, CDR2 SVGEGT. The CDR3 length is 15 residues. The CDR3 nucleotides are TGTGCCAGCAGTTACCCGGGACTAGCTAACAATGAGCAGTTCTTC. It codes for CASSYPGLANNEQFF.

This clonotype showed up many times. The chain recombines TRBV12-3 or TRBV12-4 with TRBJ2-1; the match to TRBD1 covers 9 bases. The CDR3 consists of 15 residues. After removal of 5 bases from V and 6 bases from J, the junction contained 8 bases not matched to a gene. In nucleotides, the CDR3 is TGTGCCAGCAGTGTAGGACAGGGGCTCTTCAATGAGCAGTTCTTC. Its translation: CASSVGQGLFNEQFF.

V usage is TRBV7-2 and J usage is TRBJ2-4; 10 bases are a match to TRBD1. Germline CDR1 reads SGHTA; CDR2 reads FQGNSA. J lost 6 bases, V lost 5 bases, and 7 bases had no gene match. The length of the CDR3 is 15 residues. DNA for the CDR3: TGTGCCAGCAGCGCTGCGGGACAGGGGACAAACATTCAGTACTTC. This gives the protein CASSAAGQGTNIQYF.

The rearrangement joins TRBV12-3 or TRBV12-4 to TRBJ1-2; D is ambiguous. This CDR3 has 16 residues. Trimming took 5 bases from V and 8 from J, leaving 24 bases between them. CDR3 coding DNA: TGTGCCAGCAGTCCCGAAGATTATGGTAGGGATAGGGGCTACACCTTC. Translated, it gives CASSPEDYGRDRGYTF.

This chain joins TRBV6-1 and TRBJ2-4; 7 bases are a match to TRBD1. The CDR3 is made up of 16 amino acids. The junction had 3 bases not matched to a gene; V was cut back by 0 bases and J by 1 base. Germline loops: CDR1 MNHNS, CDR2 SASEGT. The CDR3 spells CASSEAPTGAKNIQYF. The CDR3 nucleotides read TGTGCCAGCAGTGAAGCCCCGACAGGGGCCAAAAACATTCAGTACTTC.

The table lists this clonotype with many counts. V usage is TRBV25-1 and J usage is TRBJ2-3; 8 bases match TRBD1. Trimming at V came to 4 bases and at J to 4 bases, leaving 7 bases not matched to a gene. Germline-derived CDR1 and CDR2 are MGHDK and SYGVNS. The CDR3 has 15 residues. The CDR3 protein is CASSGSTTGADTQYF. CDR3 nucleotides: TGTGCCAGCAGTGGATCAACGACAGGGGCAGATACGCAGTATTTT.

In its sample, this clonotype was seen a few times. The chain is built from TRBV6-1 and TRBJ1-2; TRBD1 might be the D (5 bases). The CDR3 extends over 13 amino acids. CDR1 is MNHNS, CDR2 SASEGT, per germline. Trimming pared 0 bases from V and 5 bases from J, leaving 7 bases between. For the CDR3, the DNA is TGTGCCAGCAGTGAAGCCGGACAATATGGCTACACCTTC. This translates into CASSEAGQYGYTF.

This clonotype was observed at least ten times. The CDR3 DNA sequence: TGTGCCAGCAGCTTTAGGCAAGAGACCCAGTACTTC. This encodes CASSFRQETQYF. The V and J genes are TRBV7-2 and TRBJ2-5; D is undetermined. The CDR3 length is 12 residues. From germline, CDR1 is SGHTA and CDR2 FQGNSA. V gave up 3 bases and J gave up 2 bases, with 4 bases separating them.